The rows below give T cell receptor beta chains drawn from one sample of a study of T-cell memory formation after mild COVID-19. TCRdb itself ran the 5' RACE reads through MiXCR, one entry per CDR3 protein. The sample lists hundreds of thousands of distinct CDR3 sequences; over 25% were seen once. Sequences were obtained from PBMCs or a T cell subset sorted from them (not recorded which). These TCRs come from an adult woman who had mild COVID-19 (a few samples of this study predate the infection). Cell type and time point are not known. CDR3s include the opening cysteine and the closing phenylalanine or tryptophan. The D gene is left open where the match is weak. Size values are once, few and many counts, or a class for expanded clones, and some rows have none.

cdr3_aa | cdr3_nt | j_call | v_call | clone_size | d_call
CASSLGDTRAPGNEQFF | TGTGCCAGCAGTTTAGGGGACACGAGAGCCCCGGGCAATGAGCAGTTCTTC | TRBJ2-1 | TRBV12-3/TRBV12-4 | few | -
CASSFGAFNTEAFF | TGTGCCAGCAGTTTCGGGGCATTTAACACTGAAGCTTTCTTT | TRBJ1-1 | TRBV12-3/TRBV12-4 | few | -
CASSRRGQAGDNQPQHF | TGTGCCAGCAGCCGCAGAGGACAGGCGGGGGACAATCAGCCCCAGCATTTT | TRBJ1-5 | TRBV6-6 | once | TRBD1
CAISGGSYEQYF | TGTGCCATCAGTGGAGGGAGCTACGAGCAGTACTTC | TRBJ2-7 | TRBV10-3 | few | -
CASSSLLGGRDEQFF | TGTGCCAGCAGTTCCCTCCTTGGGGGCAGGGATGAGCAGTTCTTC | TRBJ2-1 | TRBV28 | - | -
CASSTGPITDTQYF | TGTGCCAGCTCGACAGGGCCCATCACAGATACGCAGTATTTT | TRBJ2-3 | TRBV6-2/TRBV6-3 | few | TRBD1
CASSQLWDRAPYNEQFF | TGTGCCAGCAGCCAATTATGGGACAGGGCCCCCTACAATGAGCAGTTCTTC | TRBJ2-1 | TRBV3-1 | few | TRBD1
CASSLEFSDTQYF | TGTGCCAGCAGCTTAGAGTTTTCGGATACGCAGTATTTT | TRBJ2-3 | TRBV11-2 | - | -
CASSLAGTGAVNEQFF | TGTGCCAGCAGTTTAGCGGGGACAGGGGCGGTCAATGAGCAGTTCTTC | TRBJ2-1 | TRBV12-3/TRBV12-4 | - | TRBD1
CASSSTGYGETQYF | TGTGCCAGCAGCTCCACAGGGTATGGAGAGACCCAGTACTTC | TRBJ2-5 | TRBV7-2 | - | -
CASSSINPNEGPVKTDTQYF | TGTGCCAGCAGCTCCATCAATCCCAACGAGGGACCGGTAAAGACAGATACGCAGTATTTT | TRBJ2-3 | TRBV7-9 | - | -
CAWSFYSGTVDSTDTQYF | TGTGCCTGGAGCTTTTACTCCGGGACAGTGGATAGCACAGATACGCAGTATTTT | TRBJ2-3 | TRBV30 | - | TRBD1
CASSLVRNSLNTEAFF | TGCGCCAGCAGCTTGGTCAGGAACAGCCTGAACACTGAAGCTTTCTTT | TRBJ1-1 | TRBV5-1 | few | -
CAISQEVSQETQYF | TGTGCCATCAGTCAAGAGGTTTCTCAAGAGACCCAGTACTTC | TRBJ2-5 | TRBV10-3 | few | -
CASSYSTNTEAFF | TGTGCCAGCAGTTACTCGACAAACACTGAAGCTTTCTTT | TRBJ1-1 | TRBV6-5 | - | -
CASSLDPVSWDEQFF | TGTGCCAGCAGCTTAGATCCGGTATCTTGGGATGAGCAGTTCTTC | TRBJ2-1 | TRBV11-2 | many | -
CASSSTGTGQYF | TGTGCCAGCAGCTCTACGGGAACTGGGCAGTACTTC | TRBJ2-7 | TRBV12-3/TRBV12-4 | - | -
CASNQQGAGEAFF | TGTGCCAGCAACCAACAGGGGGCTGGCGAAGCTTTCTTT | TRBJ1-1 | TRBV2 | - | TRBD1
CASSTGTYQETQYF | TGTGCCAGCAGTACTGGGACGTACCAAGAGACCCAGTACTTC | TRBJ2-5 | TRBV12-3/TRBV12-4 | - | -
CASSPGGREAQYF | TGTGCCAGCAGCCCCGGGGGAAGAGAGGCCCAGTACTTC | TRBJ2-5 | TRBV5-4 | few | -
CASSRGLAGGIDEQYF | TGTGCCAGCAGTAGGGGACTAGCGGGAGGAATTGACGAGCAGTACTTC | TRBJ2-7 | TRBV12-3/TRBV12-4 | - | TRBD2
CASSQAPHPTDTQYF | TGCGCCAGCAGCCAAGCCCCCCACCCAACTGATACGCAGTATTTT | TRBJ2-3 | TRBV4-1 | - | -
CSVSGGSDTQYF | TGCAGCGTTTCGGGGGGCTCAGATACGCAGTATTTT | TRBJ2-3 | TRBV29-1 | - | -
CASSPLAGVATDTQYF | TGTGCCAGCAGCCCTCTAGCGGGGGTGGCGACAGATACGCAGTATTTT | TRBJ2-3 | TRBV5-8 | - | TRBD2
CASSLAGTSGGIYNEQFF | TGTGCCAGCAGCTTAGCTGGGACTAGCGGGGGGATATACAATGAGCAGTTCTTC | TRBJ2-1 | TRBV7-2 | few | TRBD2
CASMVGYQETQYF | TGCGCCAGCATGGTGGGGTACCAAGAGACCCAGTACTTC | TRBJ2-5 | TRBV5-1 | few | -
CASSFSSSYEQYF | TGTGCCAGCAGTTTCTCGAGCTCCTACGAGCAGTACTTC | TRBJ2-7 | TRBV12-3/TRBV12-4 | few | -
CASSNRDRSEKLFF | TGTGCCAGCAGTAACCGGGACAGAAGTGAAAAACTGTTTTTT | TRBJ1-4 | TRBV6-5 | - | TRBD1
CATSDPRDTQYF | TGTGCCACCAGTGACCCGCGGGATACGCAGTATTTT | TRBJ2-3 | TRBV24-1 | - | -
CASSLSQAGTEAFF | TGTGCCAGCAGTTTAAGCCAGGCTGGCACTGAAGCTTTCTTT | TRBJ1-1 | TRBV12-3/TRBV12-4 | - | -
CASSLGQGNSNYGYTF | TGTGCCAGCTCCCTGGGACAGGGAAACTCTAACTATGGCTACACCTTC | TRBJ1-2 | TRBV18 | few | TRBD1
CATSDSPGQWGATDTQYF | TGTGCCACCAGTGACAGTCCGGGACAGTGGGGAGCCACAGATACGCAGTATTTT | TRBJ2-3 | TRBV24-1 | - | TRBD1
CSAILTSGRRISSYEQYF | TGCAGTGCTATCCTGACTAGCGGGAGGAGGATTAGCTCCTACGAGCAGTACTTC | TRBJ2-7 | TRBV20-1 | - | TRBD2
CASSEGGEQFF | TGTGCCAGCAGTGAGGGCGGTGAGCAGTTCTTC | TRBJ2-1 | TRBV12-3/TRBV12-4 | - | -
CASSGTSGNQETQYF | TGCGCCAGCAGCGGGACTAGCGGGAATCAAGAGACCCAGTACTTC | TRBJ2-5 | TRBV4-3 | few | TRBD2
CASSLINRGNTGELFF | TGCGCCAGCAGCTTGATAAACAGGGGGAACACCGGGGAGCTGTTTTTT | TRBJ2-2 | TRBV5-1 | - | TRBD1
CATGTGGPPYEQYF | TGTGCCACCGGAACGGGTGGCCCCCCCTACGAGCAGTACTTC | TRBJ2-7 | TRBV15 | - | -
CASSSRPKEEPQHF | TGTGCCAGCAGCTCCCGACCGAAGGAGGAGCCCCAGCATTTT | TRBJ1-5 | TRBV5-6 | - | -
CASRANTYEQFF | TGTGCCAGCAGGGCCAACACATATGAGCAGTTCTTC | TRBJ2-1 | TRBV2 | - | -
CASNAPVLAGGPVADTQYF | TGTGCCAGCAATGCTCCCGTCCTAGCGGGGGGGCCGGTGGCAGATACGCAGTATTTT | TRBJ2-3 | TRBV7-2 | - | TRBD2
CASSHRDIRETQYF | TGTGCCAGCAGTCACCGGGACATACGAGAGACCCAGTACTTC | TRBJ2-5 | TRBV27 | - | -
CASSRDRGLANEQFF | TGTGCCAGCAGCCGCGACAGGGGTTTGGCGAATGAGCAGTTCTTC | TRBJ2-1 | TRBV6-5 | few | TRBD1
CSASRGRQNTIYF | TGCAGTGCTAGTCGGGGCCGGCAAAACACCATATATTTT | TRBJ1-3 | TRBV20-1 | few | -
CASSLEWTSSYEQYF | TGTGCCAGCAGCTTGGAATGGACTAGTTCCTACGAGCAGTACTTC | TRBJ2-7 | TRBV5-5 | - | TRBD2
CASSLLGQGSQETQYF | TGTGCCAGCAGTTTATTGGGACAGGGGTCCCAAGAGACCCAGTACTTC | TRBJ2-5 | TRBV27 | few | TRBD1
CASSPGPQITGSRTEAFF | TGTGCCAGCAGCCCGGGGCCCCAAATCACAGGTTCGAGGACTGAAGCTTTCTTT | TRBJ1-1 | TRBV5-6 | - | -
CASGYSYEQYF | TGTGCCAGCGGGTACTCCTACGAGCAGTACTTC | TRBJ2-7 | TRBV11-3 | few | -
CASSKQGSNEKLFF | TGTGCCAGCAGCAAACAGGGGTCGAATGAAAAACTGTTTTTT | TRBJ1-4 | TRBV7-8 | few | TRBD1
CASRSTVYEQYF | TGTGCCAGCAGATCGACCGTTTACGAGCAGTACTTC | TRBJ2-7 | TRBV7-3 | - | -
CASSLVAGAVGQYF | TGTGCCAGCAGCTTGGTGGCGGGGGCGGTCGGGCAGTACTTC | TRBJ2-7 | TRBV5-6 | - | -
CASSSGLAGSLEFF | TGTGCCAGCAGCTCGGGACTAGCCGGTAGCTTGGAGTTCTTC | TRBJ2-1 | TRBV5-5 | - | TRBD2
CSPRDYNEQFF | TGCAGCCCAAGGGATTACAATGAGCAGTTCTTC | TRBJ2-1 | TRBV20-1 | once | -